These 19 T cell receptor beta chains originate from one sample sequenced in a study of Ad26.COV2.S vaccination and SARS-CoV-2 variants. Regarding treatment: around 19 received Ad26.COV2.S at low or high dose, single or two shots; 5 received placebo; per-sample allocation not given. The samples date from day 63 after the first vaccine or placebo injection. Using immunoSEQ multiplex PCR, the repertoire was profiled, and TCRdb retains in-frame clones only, with some absent. The data hold 440,000 or so clones, with 80% to 95% observed a single time. The material sequenced was peripheral blood, taken in a trial of Ad26.COV2.S vaccine versus placebo. These receptors were collected from a person between 18 and 59 years old who received the Ad26.COV2.S COVID-19 vaccine or a placebo.

The chain is built from TRBV6-5 and TRBJ1-1; 7 nucleotides align to TRBD1. The CDR3 is 15 amino acids. With V trimmed by 6 bases and J by 4 bases, 11 bases remained unmatched. Germline loops: CDR1 MNHEY, CDR2 SVGAGI. As DNA, the CDR3 is TGTGCCAGCAGGGCCCCGGGACAGCCGATCACTGAAGCTTTCTTT. Protein sequence: CASRAPGQPITEAFF.

This clone was found once. V and J are TRBV9 and TRBJ2-5; D is perhaps TRBD2 (6 bases). In germline, CDR1 is SGDLS, CDR2 YYNGEE. Deletions cut 6 bases from V and 2 bases from J, with 14 bases between. This CDR3 is built from 14 residues. This CDR3 reads CASNRGGFQETQYF. As DNA, the CDR3 is TGTGCCAGCAACAGAGGAGGGTTTCAAGAGACCCAGTACTTC.

The V call is TRBV2, the J call TRBJ1-5, with TRBD1 as a possible D gene (6 bases). The CDR3 has 15 amino acids. Germline V CDR1 and CDR2: SNHLY, FYNNEI. The germline V and J ends were trimmed by 7 bases and 3 bases, with 16 bases remaining between them. The CDR3 DNA reads TGTGCCAGCAAGGGCCAAGGACAGCTCAATCAGCCCCAGCATTTT. Translated: CASKGQGQLNQPQHF.

This rearrangement joins TRBV6-5 to TRBJ2-7; 7 bases are shared with TRBD1. Germline V gene lookup returns CDR1 MNHEY and CDR2 SVGAGI. CDR3 length equals 14 residues. V was clipped by 4 bases and J by 3 bases; unmatched bases: 6. The CDR3 DNA sequence: TGTGCCAGCAGTTTAGGGGGCGGAGGCTACGAGCAGTACTTC. This sequence encodes CASSLGGGGYEQYF.

The chain uses TRBV7-9 and TRBJ2-7; 7 bases align to TRBD1. V shed 8 bases, J shed 2 bases, and the junction held 12 bases outside the gene matches. CDR1 SEHNR and CDR2 FQNEAQ come from the germline V gene (reference sequence). CDR3 size: 15 residues. The CDR3 protein is CASANTGESTYEQYF. CDR3 coding DNA: TGTGCCAGCGCGAACACAGGGGAGTCAACCTACGAGCAGTACTTC. The full variable domain, rest sourced from reference TRBV7-9 and TRBJ2-7, is DTGVSQNPRHKITKRGQNVTFRCDPISEHNRLYWYRQTLGQGPEFLTYFQNEAQLEKSRLLSDRFSAERPKGSFSTLEIQRTEQGDSAMYLCASANTGESTYEQYFGPGTRLTVT.

As for this clone: The junction does not match germline at one end; this may be a read error. The chain joins TRBV6-1 to TRBJ1-6; 11 nucleotides agree with TRBD1. CDR1 is MNHNS, CDR2 SASEGT, per germline. The CDR3 has 16 residues. CDR3 nucleotides: TGTGCCAGCAGCGAAGGGACAGGGGGTCGGTGGTCACCCCTCCACTTT. Translation gives CASSEGTGGRWSPLHF.

The rearrangement joins TRBV7-3 to TRBJ2-1; 10 nucleotides agree with TRBD1. The germline gives CDR1 SGHTA, CDR2 FQGTGA. V gave up 4 bases and J gave up 5 bases; unmatched junction bases: 5. The CDR3 extends over 15 amino acids. The CDR3 is CASSSAGTGDNEQFF. Here the CDR3 DNA reads TGTGCCAGCAGCTCAGCCGGGACAGGGGACAATGAGCAGTTCTTC.

This chain links TRBV7-2 with TRBJ1-2, with D perhaps TRBD1 (5 bases). The V end lost 8 bases, the J end lost 4 bases, and 14 bases lay between the germline ends. Germline-derived CDR1 and CDR2 are SGHTA and FQGNSA. The CDR3 runs to 13 residues. CDR3 nucleotide sequence: TGTGCCAGCCCCCACCGGGACGGCTATGGCTACACCTTC. This gives the protein CASPHRDGYGYTF.

The chain is built from TRBV7-8 and TRBJ2-1, with TRBD2 matching 11 bases. V shed 1 base, J shed 5 bases, and the junction held 1 base outside the gene matches. Germline CDR1 reads SGHVS; CDR2 reads FQNEAQ. The CDR3 sequence is 15 residues long. The DNA of the CDR3 is TGTGCCAGCAGCTTAGGACTAGCGGGACACAATGAGCAGTTCTTC. Protein product: CASSLGLAGHNEQFF.

This clone was counted a single time. The chain has TRBV24-1 and TRBJ2-3; tentative D call: TRBD1 (6 bases). The CDR3 runs 20 residues. Germline values: CDR1 KGHDR, CDR2 SFDVKD. The germline V and J ends were trimmed by 1 base and 0 bases, with 22 bases remaining between them. The CDR3 nucleotides are TGTGCCACCAGTGATTTCCGGCCCGCAGGGGAACTTGAAAGCACAGATACGCAGTATTTT. Its translation is CATSDFRPAGELESTDTQYF.

The rearrangement joins TRBV11-2 to TRBJ2-5, with 8 bases lining up with TRBD1. The germline V gene encodes CDR1 SGHAT and CDR2 FQNNGV. The CDR3 runs 13 residues. V dropped 5 bases and J dropped 4; count of bases not matched to a gene: 3. This CDR3 is CASSPDRAETQYF. The CDR3, as DNA: TGTGCCAGCAGCCCGGACAGGGCAGAGACCCAGTACTTC.

The sample holds one count of this clone. The junction shows a germline mismatch at one end, possibly a read error. This sequence joins TRBV6-1 and TRBJ2-7; D unresolved. CDR3 length: 12 amino acids. Germline CDR1 and CDR2: MNHNS and SASEGT. The CDR3 here is CASSEGAEVSSF. The CDR3 DNA sequence: TGTGCCAGCAGTGAAGGGGCAGAGGTGTCTAGTTTC.

This clone showed up just once. This chain joins TRBV7-9 and TRBJ2-5, with 7 bases identical to TRBD2. This CDR3 has 15 residues. V was pared by 5 bases and J by 2 bases, with 8 bases of the junction left unmatched. Germline-derived CDR1 and CDR2 are SEHNR and FQNEAQ (reference sequence). CDR3 DNA: TGTGCCAGCAGCCCACACCGACTAGCTCAAGAGACCCAGTACTTC. This gives the protein CASSPHRLAQETQYF. The whole variable domain, remainder taken from reference TRBV7-9 and TRBJ2-5, is DTGVSQNPRHKITKRGQNVTFRCDPISEHNRLYWYRQTLGQGPEFLTYFQNEAQLEKSRLLSDRFSAERPKGSFSTLEIQRTEQGDSAMYLCASSPHRLAQETQYFGPGTRLLVL.

This chain joins TRBV2 and TRBJ2-7; 10 positions match TRBD2. J lost 6 bases, V lost 6 bases, and 8 bases had no gene match. This CDR3 is 14 amino acids long. The germline CDR1 and CDR2 sequences are SNHLY and FYNNEI. The CDR3 DNA is TGTGCCAGCAGGATAGCGGGAGGCAACGCCGAGCAGTACTTC. Translated, it gives CASRIAGGNAEQYF.

The rearrangement joins TRBV7-6 to TRBJ2-5; TRBD2 agrees at 10 bases. V gave up 5 bases and J gave up 2 bases; unmatched junction bases: 8. CDR3 length: 16 residues. The V gene's germline CDR1 is SGHVS and CDR2 FNYEAQ. The CDR3: CASSPGTSDRQETQYF. The CDR3 DNA reads TGTGCCAGCAGCCCCGGGACTAGCGACCGTCAAGAGACCCAGTACTTC.

The gene calls are TRBV7-2 and TRBJ1-5; no clear D gene. CDR3 length equals 16 residues. The germline V and J ends were trimmed by 1 base and 6 bases, with 16 bases remaining between them. Germline CDR1 reads SGHTA; CDR2 reads FQGNSA. CDR3 region: CASSLGVSGWGQPQHF. As DNA, the CDR3 is TGTGCCAGCAGCTTAGGCGTCTCGGGGTGGGGTCAGCCCCAGCATTTT.

The V gene is TRBV5-4, the J gene TRBJ2-5; possibly TRBD1 for D (8 bases). Germline values: CDR1 SGHNT, CDR2 YYREEE (reference sequence). The CDR3 sequence is 14 residues long. V was clipped by 5 bases and J by 5 bases, with 16 bases between them. For the CDR3, the DNA is TGTGCCAGCAGTAGCGCACAGGGGGGGGAGACCCAGTACTTC. Amino acids: CASSSAQGGETQYF.

The rearrangement joins TRBV7-2 to TRBJ1-3; D call uncertain. The CDR3 runs to 16 residues. Germline-derived CDR1 and CDR2 are SGHTA and FQGNSA. V dropped 1 base and J dropped 0 bases, with 10 bases sitting between them. The CDR3 DNA sequence: TGTGCCAGCAGCTTAGGCACCGCGGGCTCTGGAAACACCATATATTTT. Translation gives CASSLGTAGSGNTIYF.

V is TRBV13 and J is TRBJ1-6; no clear D gene. V lost 5 bases and J 4 bases, leaving 15 bases between the germline ends. The CDR3 sequence is 16 residues long. CDR1 PRHDT and CDR2 FYEKMQ come from the germline V gene (reference sequence). The CDR3 bases are TGTGCCAGCAGCGTTCAAACCCAAGGGTATAATTCACCCCTCCACTTT. Its protein is CASSVQTQGYNSPLHF. The full variable domain, rest sourced from reference TRBV13 and TRBJ1-6, is AAGVIQSPRHLIKEKRETATLKCYPIPRHDTVYWYQQGPGQDPQFLISFYEKMQSDKGSIPDRFSAQQFSDYHSELNMSSLELGDSALYFCASSVQTQGYNSPLHFGNGTRLTVT.